This TCR beta chain comes out of a study of T-cell reconstitution after alpha-beta-depleted transplantation in children. Library preparation (for TCRbeta) was performed with unique molecular identifiers. TCRdb recomputed calls from the PCR reads with MiXCR, one row per CDR3 protein. The table has about 240,000 distinct CDR3 sequences, roughly 26% seen once. This clonotype was counted at least ten times. Its cognate antigen is unknown. V trimming: 5 bases; J trimming: 1 base; junction bases outside the gene matches: 13. In germline, CDR1 is PRHDT, CDR2 FYEKMQ (reference sequence). The CDR3 spans 18 residues. General study points: After transplant, high TCRbeta diversity at day 60 in some patients arose from surviving recipient T cells and thymic progenitors. Newly produced T cells mostly provided counts and TCRbeta diversity after one year, as hyperexpanded clones declined. At around two months after transplant, the alpha-beta T cells were reportedly derived from several hundred expanded clones that came from non-depleted graft cells.

V gene TRBV13 combines with J gene TRBJ1-2; 10 positions match TRBD1. The sample in question was PBMCs, obtained before TCRalphabeta/CD19-depleted stem cell transplant. The source is a girl aged 2-10 years with Fanconi anemia, due to receive a stem cell transplant. DNA of the CDR3: TGTGCCAGCAGCACTTCGGACAGGGGGGAGTTGATTAACTATGGCTACACCTTC. It encodes CASSTSDRGELINYGYTF.